The next 8 T cell receptor beta chains were all read from a single sample in a study of beta chain features in type 1 diabetes. The entirety of the isolated RNA underwent reverse transcription, so expressed TCRB transcripts were sequenced. Libraries were prepared by immunoSEQ multiplex PCR; TCRdb keeps only in-frame clonotypes and omits some of them. The table records about 360,000 clones, roughly 12% of them present only once. The sample was naive CD4+ T cells from blood. All receptors derive from a man aged 18 to 30 in good health.

J is TRBJ2-1 and V is TRBV21-1; TRBD1, the D gene given by the table, was not confirmed from the DNA. TRBV21-1 is labeled a pseudogene. The CDR3 runs to 14 residues. The CDR3 DNA reads TGTGCCAGCGGACAGGGCCACTCCTACAATGAGCAGTTCTTC. Translating it yields CASGQGHSYNEQFF.

The chain carries TRBV27 and TRBJ1-6; D gene ambiguous. Germline assignment: CDR1 MNHEY and CDR2 SMNVEV (reference sequence). The V gene lost 6 bases and the J gene lost 7 bases, with 19 bases spanning the gap. There are 16 residues in the CDR3. CDR3 sequence: CASSAPGARRNSPLHF. The CDR3 region has the DNA TGTGCCAGCAGCGCGCCCGGTGCCCGGAGGAATTCACCCCTCCACTTT.

This sequence joins TRBV5-6 and TRBJ1-1; D gene unclear. This CDR3 contains 14 residues. Looked up from germline, CDR1 is SGHDT and CDR2 is YYEEEE. Trimming pared 0 bases from V and 6 bases from J, leaving 12 bases between. The DNA for the CDR3 is TGTGCCAGCAGCTTGGCCCCGGGTCTGCCTGAAGCTTTCTTT. It codes for CASSLAPGLPEAFF.

J is TRBJ1-1 and V is TRBV30, with D uncertain. Trimming pared 3 bases from V and 6 bases from J, leaving 8 bases between. Per the germline V gene, CDR1 is GTSNPN and CDR2 is SVGIG (reference sequence). The CDR3 contains 11 residues. The CDR3 protein is CAWRQQAEAFF. CDR3 nucleotides: TGTGCCTGGAGGCAACAAGCTGAAGCTTTCTTT.

In its sample, this clone was seen a few times. The chain joins TRBV4-3 to TRBJ2-7, with TRBD1 matching 7 bases. This CDR3 comprises 13 residues. Germline V gene sequence: CDR1 LGHNA, CDR2 YSLEER. The trim removed 3 bases at V and 4 bases at J, leaving 3 bases unmatched. CDR3 bases: TGCGCCAGCAGCCATTCACAGGGGTACGAGCAGTACTTC. This codes for CASSHSQGYEQYF.

This clone came up once. The J gene is TRBJ2-5, the V gene TRBV19, with TRBD1 matching 8 bases. After removal of 7 bases from V and 5 bases from J, the junction contained 6 bases not matched to a gene. The CDR3 sequence is 13 residues long. Germline CDR1 reads LNHDA; CDR2 reads SQIVND (reference sequence). This CDR3 is CASTPGGVETQYF. The CDR3 DNA follows: TGTGCCAGTACCCCAGGGGGCGTGGAGACCCAGTACTTC.

The DNA of the CDR3 is TGTGCCAGCAGCTTTAAGGGGGCTTCGGCCCAGTACTTC. It translates to CASSFKGASAQYF. The chain has TRBV7-3 and TRBJ2-5; 7 nucleotides match TRBD1. CDR3 length equals 13 residues. Trimming at V came to 3 bases and at J to 9 bases, leaving 7 bases not matched to a gene. CDR1 SGHTA and CDR2 FQGTGA come from the germline V gene.

The CDR3 coding sequence is TGTGCCAGCAGCCTTACGACATCAGGCAGCAATCAGCCCCAGCATTTT. Its protein is CASSLTTSGSNQPQHF. The rearrangement links TRBV7-2 to TRBJ1-5, with D unresolved. The CDR3 covers 16 residues. Germline V CDR1 and CDR2: SGHTA, FQGNSA. Trimming pared 5 bases from V and 1 base from J, leaving 15 bases between.